This T cell receptor beta chain was sequenced for a study of blood T cell repertoires in COVID-19 (TCRdb year 2020). About the full investigation: Collaborator samples came from the United States, Italy and Spain and covered acute and convalescent phases of COVID-19. The dataset comprised deeply sampled blood TCRbeta repertoires from subjects exposed to, actively infected with, or recovered from COVID-19. The sample metadata nearly always contained a de-identified subject ID, COVID-19 status, age in years and sex. The repertoires were made available in a free public database intended to serve as a resource for research on the immune response to SARS-CoV-2. The samples were drawn from two sources: the first 160 participants of the ongoing ImmuneRACE study, and 1,254 subjects contributed by 6 global collaborators. Where available, HLA class I and class II types were obtained from metadata supplied by the sample provider rather than from assay-based typing. The prospective study material was composed of cDNA or gDNA derived from T cells, B-cell-depleted T cells, or PBMCs. Broader findings and caveats from the paper: Clinical and demographic metadata were provided uncurated, with the amount varying by source and participant.

On this clone: Its recognized antigen is unknown. No base quality values were provided; no much bigger clone lies one nucleotide off.

A distance of 14 bases separates the germline ends of V and J, which lose 2 bases and 4 bases respectively. The germline V gene encodes CDR1 SGHTA and CDR2 FQGNSA. The CDR3 holds 16 amino acids from the cysteine to the phenylalanine. Only CDR3 DNA is held: 48 bases, read in frame from base 1. One collaborating source in Seattle enrolled patients while the patients were actively infected and followed the patients over time throughout the course of disease. Collaborating institutions collected whole blood in K2EDTA tubes following their own protocols. For TCRbeta analysis, collaborators shipped samples as frozen whole blood, isolated PBMCs, or DNA extracted from either of those sample types. The immunoSEQ Assay, a bias-controlled multiplex PCR, was used to amplify TCRbeta CDR3 regions from genomic DNA. Regarding the original processing steps: The number of nucleated cells in each sample was estimated from the amplification of reference gene primers within the assay. To quantify the absolute abundance of each unique TCRbeta CDR3 rearrangement, sequence reads were collapsed and filtered. Productive Simpson clonality was computed per sample as the square root of Simpson's diversity index over productive rearrangements. Held by TCRdb, this immuneACCESS table contains in-frame sequences only and omits some clones. Under half of the omission traces to an unresolved V gene where checked; the cause of the rest is unknown. The V and J calls and the clone size are those of that table, but D and trimming were determined from the DNA. The sample table lists 100,000 or so clones, roughly 87% of them with a count of one. The top ten clonotypes cover around 5% of the sample.

The sample was peripheral blood. The TCR originated in a woman between 50 and 59 years old with COVID-19, enrolled during active disease. This chain joins TRBV7-2 to TRBJ2-2; D gene: possibly TRBD1, on 6 matching bases. Read as DNA, the sequence is TGTGCCAGCAGCTTAAAAGCAGGGGTACGCACCGGGGAGCTGTTTTTT. Its protein reads: CASSLKAGVRTGELFF.